Following are 2 T cell receptor beta chains from one sample sequenced in a study of blood T cells in healthy people across ages. The second PCR ran about 6 to 11 cycles with a sample-barcoded 5' primer and J-beta primers. TCRdb passed the 5' RACE reads through MiXCR, listing each CDR3 protein once. Of about a million distinct CDR3 sequences listed, roughly 51% are singletons. The source material was blood. Receptors originate from a woman aged 55-70 years in good health.

This clonotype occurred a few times. The chain uses TRBV28 and TRBJ2-7; D could derive from TRBD1 or TRBD2 (6 bases each). Germline V CDR1 and CDR2: MDHEN, SYDVKM. Trimming stripped 5 bases from V and 7 bases from J, with 18 bases between. The CDR3 runs to 14 residues. CDR3 nucleotide sequence: TGTGCCAGCAGTGGCGGGACAAAACAAAGGGAGCAGTACTTC. Translating gives CASSGGTKQREQYF. The full variable domain, rest sourced from reference TRBV28 and TRBJ2-7, is DVKVTQSSRYLVKRTGEKVFLECVQDMDHENMFWYRQDPGLGLRLIYFSYDVKMKEKGDIPEGYSVSREKKERFSLILESASTNQTSMYLCASSGGTKQREQYFGPGTRLTVT.

This chain links TRBV5-1 with TRBJ2-1; D gene ambiguous. The germline V and J ends were trimmed by 1 base and 10 bases, with 12 bases remaining between them. CDR1 and CDR2 (germline): SGHRS, YFSETQ. This CDR3 comprises 13 residues. CDR3 sequence: CASSLSQYYEQFF. The DNA of the CDR3 is TGCGCCAGCAGCTTGTCACAGTACTACGAGCAGTTCTTC.